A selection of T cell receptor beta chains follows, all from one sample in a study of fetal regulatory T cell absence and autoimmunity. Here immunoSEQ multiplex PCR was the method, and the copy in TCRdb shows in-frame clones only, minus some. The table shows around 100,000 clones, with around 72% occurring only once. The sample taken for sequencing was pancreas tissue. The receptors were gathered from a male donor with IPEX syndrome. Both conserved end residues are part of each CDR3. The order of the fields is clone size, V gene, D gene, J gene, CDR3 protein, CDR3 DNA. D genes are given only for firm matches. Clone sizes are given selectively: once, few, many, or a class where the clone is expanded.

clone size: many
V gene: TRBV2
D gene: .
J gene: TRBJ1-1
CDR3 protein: CASTQGKAFF
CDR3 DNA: TGTGCCAGCACACAGGGTAAAGCTTTCTTT

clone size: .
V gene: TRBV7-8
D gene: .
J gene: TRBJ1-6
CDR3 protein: CASSLGGRHYNSPLHF
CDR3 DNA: TGTGCCAGCAGCTTGGGGGGCCGACACTATAATTCACCCCTCCACTTT

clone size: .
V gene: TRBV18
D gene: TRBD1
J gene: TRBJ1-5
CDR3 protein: CASSPRGRQGDRAQHF
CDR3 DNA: TGTGCCAGCTCACCACGAGGGAGACAGGGGGATAGGGCCCAGCATTTT

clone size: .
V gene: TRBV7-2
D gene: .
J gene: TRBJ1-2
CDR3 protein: CASSREDMRGYTF
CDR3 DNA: TGTGCCAGCAGCCGAGAGGATATGCGGGGCTACACCTTC

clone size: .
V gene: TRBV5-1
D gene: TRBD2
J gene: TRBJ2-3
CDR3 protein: CASSLGTSGRGTDTQYF
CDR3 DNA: TGCGCCAGCAGCTTGGGGACTAGCGGGCGGGGCACAGATACGCAGTATTTT

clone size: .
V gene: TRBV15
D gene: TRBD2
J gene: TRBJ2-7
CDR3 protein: CATSAPPSGSSYEQYF
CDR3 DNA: TGTGCCACCAGCGCTCCCCCTAGCGGGAGCTCCTACGAGCAGTACTTC

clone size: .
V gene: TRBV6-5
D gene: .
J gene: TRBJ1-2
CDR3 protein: CASSSRAREGYTF
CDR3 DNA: TGTGCCAGCAGTTCTCGTGCGAGGGAGGGCTACACCTTC

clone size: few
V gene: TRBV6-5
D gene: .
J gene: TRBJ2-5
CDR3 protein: CASSPGVQETQYF
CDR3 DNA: TGTGCCAGCAGTCCGGGGGTCCAAGAGACCCAGTACTTC

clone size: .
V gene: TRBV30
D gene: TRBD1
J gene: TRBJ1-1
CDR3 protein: CAWSARGTGKGTEAFF
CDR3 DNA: TGTGCCTGGAGTGCCCGCGGGACAGGGAAAGGCACTGAAGCTTTCTTT

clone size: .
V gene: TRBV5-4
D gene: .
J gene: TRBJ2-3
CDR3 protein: CASSLTDTQYF
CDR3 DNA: TGTGCCAGCAGCTTGACAGATACGCAGTATTTT

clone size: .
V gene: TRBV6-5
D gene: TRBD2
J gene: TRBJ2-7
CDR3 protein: CASGRAYEQYF
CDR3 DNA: TGTGCCAGCGGGAGGGCCTACGAGCAGTACTTC

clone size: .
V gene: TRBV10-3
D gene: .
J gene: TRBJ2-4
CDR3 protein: CAISALRNKNIQYF
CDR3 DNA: TGTGCCATCAGTGCGTTGCGGAACAAAAACATTCAGTACTTC

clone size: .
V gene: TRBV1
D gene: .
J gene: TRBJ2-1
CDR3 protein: CTSSQHGLAGSNEQFF
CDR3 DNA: TGCACCAGCAGCCAACACGGACTAGCGGGAAGCAATGAGCAGTTCTTC

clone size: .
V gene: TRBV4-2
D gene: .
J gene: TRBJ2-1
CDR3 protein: CASSRTGDLDNEQFF
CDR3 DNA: TGTGCCAGCAGCCGTACGGGAGACCTGGACAATGAGCAGTTCTTC

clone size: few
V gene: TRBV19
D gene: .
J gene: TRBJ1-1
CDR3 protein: CASSDALRAFF
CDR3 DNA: TGTGCCAGTAGTGACGCATTGCGAGCTTTCTTT

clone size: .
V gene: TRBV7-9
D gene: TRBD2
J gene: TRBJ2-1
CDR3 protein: CASSLVGGGGDPREQFF
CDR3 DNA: TGTGCCAGCAGCTTAGTCGGCGGCGGGGGGGACCCAAGGGAGCAGTTCTTC

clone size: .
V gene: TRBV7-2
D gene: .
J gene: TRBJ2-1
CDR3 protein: CASSLAGLGVWFYNEQFF
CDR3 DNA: TGTGCCAGCAGCTTAGCAGGGTTGGGAGTTTGGTTCTACAATGAGCAGTTCTTC

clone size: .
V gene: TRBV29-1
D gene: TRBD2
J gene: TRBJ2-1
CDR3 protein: CSVEVSSGRRYEQFF
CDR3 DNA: TGCAGCGTTGAGGTATCTAGCGGGAGGAGGTATGAGCAGTTCTTC

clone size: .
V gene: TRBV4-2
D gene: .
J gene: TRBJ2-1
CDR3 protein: CASSQVGASSYNEQFF
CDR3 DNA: TGTGCCAGCAGCCAGGTAGGGGCAAGCTCCTACAATGAGCAGTTCTTC

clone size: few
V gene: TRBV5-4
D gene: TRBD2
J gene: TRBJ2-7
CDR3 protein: CASSSGTSPYEQYF
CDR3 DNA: TGTGCCAGCAGTTCCGGGACTAGCCCTTACGAGCAGTACTTC

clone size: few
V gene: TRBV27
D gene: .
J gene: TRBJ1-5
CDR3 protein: CASSLQGNQPQHF
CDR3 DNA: TGTGCCAGCAGTTTACAGGGCAATCAGCCCCAGCATTTT

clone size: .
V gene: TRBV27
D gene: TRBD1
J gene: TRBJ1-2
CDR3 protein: CASKTGTGDLNYGYTF
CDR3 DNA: TGTGCCAGCAAAACCGGGACAGGGGACCTTAACTATGGCTACACCTTC

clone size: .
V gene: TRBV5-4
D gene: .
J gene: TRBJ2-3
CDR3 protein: CASSWRQDTDTQYF
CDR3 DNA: TGTGCCAGCAGCTGGCGGCAGGACACAGATACGCAGTATTTT

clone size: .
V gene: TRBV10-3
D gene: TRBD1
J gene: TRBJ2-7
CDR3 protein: CAISDTGTGSYEQYF
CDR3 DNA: TGTGCCATCAGTGACACCGGGACAGGCTCCTACGAGCAGTACTTC

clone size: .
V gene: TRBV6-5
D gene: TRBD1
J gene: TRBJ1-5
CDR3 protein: CASRTGGGPQHF
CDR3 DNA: TGTGCCAGCCGGACAGGTGGAGGGCCCCAGCATTTT

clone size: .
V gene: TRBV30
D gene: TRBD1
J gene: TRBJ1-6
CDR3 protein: CAWSKSRGGESPLHF
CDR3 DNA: TGTGCCTGGAGTAAGTCCAGGGGGGGGGAATCACCCCTCCACTTT

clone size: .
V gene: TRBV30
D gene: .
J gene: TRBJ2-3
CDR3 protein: CAWSVRAGQKDTQYF
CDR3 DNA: TGTGCCTGGAGTGTAAGGGCGGGGCAAAAAGATACGCAGTATTTT

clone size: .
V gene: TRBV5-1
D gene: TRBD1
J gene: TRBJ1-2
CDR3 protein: CASSSDRGYGYTF
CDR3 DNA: TGCGCCAGCAGCTCGGACAGGGGCTATGGCTACACCTTC

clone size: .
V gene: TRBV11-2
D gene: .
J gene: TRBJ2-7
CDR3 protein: CASSPRQVPGEQYF
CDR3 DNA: TGTGCCAGCAGCCCAAGACAGGTGCCTGGCGAGCAGTACTTC

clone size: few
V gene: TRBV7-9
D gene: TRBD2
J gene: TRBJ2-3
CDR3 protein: CASSLTGGASDTQYF
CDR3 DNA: TGTGCCAGCAGCTTAACCGGGGGGGCTTCGGATACGCAGTATTTT

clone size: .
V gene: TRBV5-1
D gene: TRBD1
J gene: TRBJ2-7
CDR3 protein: CASSRTGDQYEQYF
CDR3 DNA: TGCGCCAGCAGCCGGACAGGCGACCAGTACGAGCAGTACTTC

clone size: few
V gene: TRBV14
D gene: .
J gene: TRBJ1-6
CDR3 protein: CASSQVMAGINSPLHF
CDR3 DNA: TGTGCCAGCAGCCAAGTTATGGCAGGGATTAATTCACCCCTCCACTTT

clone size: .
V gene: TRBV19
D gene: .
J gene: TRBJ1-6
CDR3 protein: CARFSRLYNSPLHF
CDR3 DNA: TGTGCCAGATTTTCGAGACTGTATAATTCACCCCTCCACTTT

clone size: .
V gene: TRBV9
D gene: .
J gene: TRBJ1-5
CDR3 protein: CASSVDIGSNQPQHF
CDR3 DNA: TGTGCCAGCAGCGTAGATATAGGTAGCAATCAGCCCCAGCATTTT

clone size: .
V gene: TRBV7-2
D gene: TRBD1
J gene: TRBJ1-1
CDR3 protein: CASSSSSGGPEAFF
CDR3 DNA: TGTGCCAGCAGCTCAAGCTCAGGGGGTCCTGAAGCTTTCTTT

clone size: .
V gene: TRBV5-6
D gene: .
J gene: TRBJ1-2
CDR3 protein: CASSLDGYGYTF
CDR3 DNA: TGTGCCAGCAGCCTGGACGGCTATGGCTACACCTTC

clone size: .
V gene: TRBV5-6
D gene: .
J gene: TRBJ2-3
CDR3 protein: CASSFITDTQYF
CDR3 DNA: TGTGCCAGCAGCTTCATCACAGATACGCAGTATTTT

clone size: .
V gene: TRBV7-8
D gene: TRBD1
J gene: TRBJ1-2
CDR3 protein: CASSLALTGVLNYGYTF
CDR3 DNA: TGTGCCAGCAGCTTAGCTCTAACAGGGGTCCTTAACTATGGCTACACCTTC

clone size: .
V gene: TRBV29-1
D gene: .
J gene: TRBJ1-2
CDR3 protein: CSVDQGGVYGYTF
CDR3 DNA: TGCAGCGTTGACCAAGGAGGGGTCTATGGCTACACCTTC

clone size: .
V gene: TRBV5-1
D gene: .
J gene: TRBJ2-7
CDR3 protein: CASSFREPHYEQYF
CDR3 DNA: TGCGCCAGCAGCTTTCGGGAGCCCCATTACGAGCAGTACTTC

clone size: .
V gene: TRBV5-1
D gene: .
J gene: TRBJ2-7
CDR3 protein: CASSPSLGFDEQYF
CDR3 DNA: TGCGCCAGCAGCCCTAGTCTCGGATTCGACGAGCAGTACTTC